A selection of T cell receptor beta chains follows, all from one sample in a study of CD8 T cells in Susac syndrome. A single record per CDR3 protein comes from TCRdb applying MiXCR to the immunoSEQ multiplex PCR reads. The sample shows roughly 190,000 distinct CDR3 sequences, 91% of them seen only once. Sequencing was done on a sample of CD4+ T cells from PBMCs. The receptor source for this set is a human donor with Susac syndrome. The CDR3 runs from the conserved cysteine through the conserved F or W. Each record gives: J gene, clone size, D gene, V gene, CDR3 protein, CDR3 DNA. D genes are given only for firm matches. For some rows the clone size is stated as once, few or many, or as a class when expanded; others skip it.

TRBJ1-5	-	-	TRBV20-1	CSARIRHSNQPQHF	TGCAGTGCTAGAATTAGGCATAGTAATCAGCCCCAGCATTTT
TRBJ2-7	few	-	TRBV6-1	CASRYKGEQYF	TGTGCCAGCAGATACAAAGGCGAGCAGTACTTC
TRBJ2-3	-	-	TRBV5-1	CASALQASTDTQYF	TGCGCCAGCGCCCTACAGGCCAGCACAGATACGCAGTATTTT
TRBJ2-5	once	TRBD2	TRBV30	CAQRTSGMETQYF	TGTGCCCAGAGGACTAGCGGGATGGAGACCCAGTACTTC
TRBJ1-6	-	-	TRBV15	CATSSINSPLHF	TGTGCCACCAGCAGCATAAATTCACCCCTCCACTTT
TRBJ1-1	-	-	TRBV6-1	CASSRDKLNTEAFF	TGTGCCAGCAGTAGAGACAAGTTGAACACTGAAGCTTTCTTT
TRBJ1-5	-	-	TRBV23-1	CASSAQKPTVNNQPQHF	TGCGCCAGCAGTGCTCAGAAACCGACAGTGAACAATCAGCCCCAGCATTTT
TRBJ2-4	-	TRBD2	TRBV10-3	CARGTSGKNIQYF	TGTGCCAGGGGGACTAGCGGCAAAAACATTCAGTACTTC
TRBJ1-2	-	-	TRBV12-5	CASGLSGYTF	TGTGCTAGTGGTTTGAGTGGCTACACCTTC
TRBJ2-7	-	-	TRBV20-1	CSAQISSYEQYF	TGCAGTGCCCAGATAAGCTCCTACGAGCAGTACTTC
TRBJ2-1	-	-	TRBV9	CASSPPGVAAYNEQFF	TGTGCCAGCAGCCCCCCCGGGGTAGCGGCCTACAATGAGCAGTTCTTC
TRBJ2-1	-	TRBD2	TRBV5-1	CASSWGGLAGDNEQFF	TGCGCCAGCAGCTGGGGGGGCCTAGCGGGTGACAATGAGCAGTTCTTC
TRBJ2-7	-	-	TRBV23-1	CASSHFKYPGVAYEQYF	TGCGCCAGCAGTCATTTTAAGTATCCGGGAGTCGCCTACGAGCAGTACTTC
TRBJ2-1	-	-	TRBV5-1	CASSLGGFSGIYNEQFF	TGCGCCAGCAGCTTGGGTGGATTTAGCGGTATCTACAATGAGCAGTTCTTC
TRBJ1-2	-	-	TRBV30	CAWSALDGNYGYTF	TGTGCCTGGAGTGCTTTGGACGGCAACTATGGCTACACCTTC
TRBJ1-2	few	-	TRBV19	CASSLTANYGYTF	TGTGCCAGTAGTCTGACAGCAAACTATGGCTACACCTTC
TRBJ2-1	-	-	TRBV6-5	CASSSGWNEQFF	TGTGCCAGCAGTTCGGGTTGGAATGAGCAGTTCTTC
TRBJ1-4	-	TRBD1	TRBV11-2	CASSSGQGTNEKLFF	TGTGCCAGCAGTTCGGGACAGGGCACTAATGAAAAACTGTTTTTT